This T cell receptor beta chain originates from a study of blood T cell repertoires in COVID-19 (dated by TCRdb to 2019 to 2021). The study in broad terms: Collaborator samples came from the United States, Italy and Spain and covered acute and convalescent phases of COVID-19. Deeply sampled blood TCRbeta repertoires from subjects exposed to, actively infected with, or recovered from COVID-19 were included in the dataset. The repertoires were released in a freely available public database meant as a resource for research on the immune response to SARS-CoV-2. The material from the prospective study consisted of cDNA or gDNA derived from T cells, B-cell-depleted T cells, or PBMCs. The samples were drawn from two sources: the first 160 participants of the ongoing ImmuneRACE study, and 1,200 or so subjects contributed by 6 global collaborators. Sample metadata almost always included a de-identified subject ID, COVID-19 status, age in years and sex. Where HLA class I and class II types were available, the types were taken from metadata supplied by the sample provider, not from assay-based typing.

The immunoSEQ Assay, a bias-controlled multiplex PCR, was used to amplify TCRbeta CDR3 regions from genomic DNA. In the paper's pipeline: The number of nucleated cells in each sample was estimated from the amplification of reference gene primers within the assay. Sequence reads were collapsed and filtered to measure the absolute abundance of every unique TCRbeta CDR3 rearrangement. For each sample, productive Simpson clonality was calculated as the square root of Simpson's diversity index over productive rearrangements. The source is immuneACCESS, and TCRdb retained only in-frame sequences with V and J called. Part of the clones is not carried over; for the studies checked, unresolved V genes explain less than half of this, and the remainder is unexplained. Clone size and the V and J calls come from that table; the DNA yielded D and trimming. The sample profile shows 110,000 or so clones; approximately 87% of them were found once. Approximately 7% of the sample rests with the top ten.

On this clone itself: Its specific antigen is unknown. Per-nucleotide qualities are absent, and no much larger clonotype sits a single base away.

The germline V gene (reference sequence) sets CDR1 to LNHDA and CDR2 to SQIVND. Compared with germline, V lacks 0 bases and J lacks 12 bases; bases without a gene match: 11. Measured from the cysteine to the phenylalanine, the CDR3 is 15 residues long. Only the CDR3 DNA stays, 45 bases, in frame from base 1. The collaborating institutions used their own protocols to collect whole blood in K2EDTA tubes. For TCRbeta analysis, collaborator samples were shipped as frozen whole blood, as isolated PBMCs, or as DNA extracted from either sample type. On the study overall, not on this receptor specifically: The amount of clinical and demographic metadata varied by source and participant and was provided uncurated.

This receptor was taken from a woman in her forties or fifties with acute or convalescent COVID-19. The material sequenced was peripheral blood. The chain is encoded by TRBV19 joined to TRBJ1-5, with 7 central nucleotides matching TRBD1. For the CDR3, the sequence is CASSIEKGATGFQHF. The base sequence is TGTGCCAGTAGTATAGAAAAGGGGGCGACAGGTTTCCAGCATTTT.